This T cell receptor beta chain stems from a study of CD8+ T cells in alopecia areata. The authors extracted RNA and reverse transcribed it into cDNA as the sequencing template. Assay used: immunoSEQ multiplex PCR; TCRdb lists only in-frame clones, some missing. This sample has about 180,000 clones, with around half found just once. Treatment indicated: oral pan-JAK inhibitor, 5-10 mg twice daily. This CDR3 is built from 15 residues. Germline V gene sequence: CDR1 MGHRA, CDR2 YSYEKL. Trimming stripped 3 bases from V and 4 bases from J, with 15 bases between. Whole-study findings and limits: Numerous expanded lesional clones remained in scalp and blood during tofacitinib. Tofacitinib significantly reduced both scalp clonality and expanded CD8+ clones among the top 100.

With regard to this clone: Its antigen is currently unknown.

The sequenced sample was CD8+ T cells sorted from blood, obtained at week 24, from a patient treated with tofacitinib. The V gene is TRBV4-1, the J gene TRBJ1-2; tentatively, D is TRBD1 (6 bases). The source is a human donor with alopecia areata. In DNA, the CDR3 is TGCGCCAGCAGCCACAAGGAGGACAGCCTCTATGGCTACACCTTC. It yields the protein CASSHKEDSLYGYTF.